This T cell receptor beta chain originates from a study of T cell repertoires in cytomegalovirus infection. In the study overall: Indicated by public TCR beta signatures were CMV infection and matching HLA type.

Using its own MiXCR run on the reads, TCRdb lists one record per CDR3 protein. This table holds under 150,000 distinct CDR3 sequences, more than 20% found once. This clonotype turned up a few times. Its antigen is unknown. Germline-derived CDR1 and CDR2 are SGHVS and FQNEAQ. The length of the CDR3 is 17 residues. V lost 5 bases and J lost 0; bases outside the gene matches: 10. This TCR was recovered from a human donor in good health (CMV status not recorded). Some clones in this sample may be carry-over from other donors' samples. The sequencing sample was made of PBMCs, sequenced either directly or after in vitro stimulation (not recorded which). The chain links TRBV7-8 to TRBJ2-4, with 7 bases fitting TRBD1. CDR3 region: CASSGGQAELAKNIQYF. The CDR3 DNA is TGTGCCAGCAGCGGTGGACAGGCAGAACTAGCCAAAAACATTCAGTACTTC.